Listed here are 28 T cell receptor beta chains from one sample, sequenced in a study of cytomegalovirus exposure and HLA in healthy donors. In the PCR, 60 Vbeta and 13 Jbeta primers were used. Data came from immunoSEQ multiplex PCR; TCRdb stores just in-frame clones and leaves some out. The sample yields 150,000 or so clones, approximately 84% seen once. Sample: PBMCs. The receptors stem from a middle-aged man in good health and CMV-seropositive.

CDR3: CASRTSGGYNEQFF. CDR3 nucleotide sequence: TGCGCCAGCAGGACTAGCGGGGGATACAATGAGCAGTTCTTC. V usage is TRBV5-1 and J usage is TRBJ2-1; TRBD2 matches at 12 bases. The trim removed 5 bases at V and 4 bases at J, leaving 1 base unmatched. Germline V gene sequence: CDR1 SGHRS, CDR2 YFSETQ. The CDR3 is made up of 14 amino acids. Filled out from reference TRBV5-1 and TRBJ2-1, the complete variable domain reads KAGVTQTPRYLIKTRGQQVTLSCSPISGHRSVSWYQQTPGQGLQFLFEYFSETQRNKGNFPGRFSGRQFSNSRSEMNVSTLELGDSALYLCASRTSGGYNEQFFGPGTRLTVL.

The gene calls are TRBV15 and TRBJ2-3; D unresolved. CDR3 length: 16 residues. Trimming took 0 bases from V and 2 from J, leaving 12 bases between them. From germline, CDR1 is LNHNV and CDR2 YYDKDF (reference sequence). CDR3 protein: CATSRELPRYTDTQYF. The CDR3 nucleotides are TGTGCCACCAGCAGAGAGTTGCCCAGGTACACAGATACGCAGTATTTT.

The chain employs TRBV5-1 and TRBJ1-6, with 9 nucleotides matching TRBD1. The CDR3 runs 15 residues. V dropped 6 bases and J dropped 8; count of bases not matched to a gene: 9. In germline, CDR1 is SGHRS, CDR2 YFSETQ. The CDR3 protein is CASTARTGEDSPLHF. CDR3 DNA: TGCGCCAGCACCGCCCGGACAGGGGAGGATTCACCCCTCCACTTT. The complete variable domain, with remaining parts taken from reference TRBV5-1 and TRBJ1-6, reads KAGVTQTPRYLIKTRGQQVTLSCSPISGHRSVSWYQQTPGQGLQFLFEYFSETQRNKGNFPGRFSGRQFSNSRSEMNVSTLELGDSALYLCASTARTGEDSPLHFGNGTRLTVT.

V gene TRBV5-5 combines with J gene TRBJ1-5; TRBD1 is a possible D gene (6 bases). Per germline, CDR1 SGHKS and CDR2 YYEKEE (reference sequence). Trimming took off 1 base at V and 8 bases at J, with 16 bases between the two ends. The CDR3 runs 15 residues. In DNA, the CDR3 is TGTGCCAGCAGCTTGACACAGGGACCGGCGGAGCCCCAGCATTTT. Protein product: CASSLTQGPAEPQHF.

The chain's CDR3 is CASSLLAEYNEQFF. CDR3 bases: TGTGCCAGCAGTTTACTAGCGGAATACAATGAGCAGTTCTTC. This chain connects TRBV28 to TRBJ2-1; 7 nucleotides agree with TRBD2. The CDR3 is 14 amino acids. V lost 2 bases to trimming and J lost 4 bases; unmatched junction nucleotides: 2. Germline V gene lookup returns CDR1 MDHEN and CDR2 SYDVKM.

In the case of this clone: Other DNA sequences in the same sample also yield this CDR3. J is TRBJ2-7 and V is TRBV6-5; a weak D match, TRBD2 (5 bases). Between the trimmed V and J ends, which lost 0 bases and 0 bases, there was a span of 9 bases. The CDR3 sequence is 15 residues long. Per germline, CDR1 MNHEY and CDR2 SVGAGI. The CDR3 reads CASSYSTGSSYEQYF. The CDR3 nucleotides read TGTGCCAGCAGTTACTCGACTGGGAGCTCCTACGAGCAGTACTTC.

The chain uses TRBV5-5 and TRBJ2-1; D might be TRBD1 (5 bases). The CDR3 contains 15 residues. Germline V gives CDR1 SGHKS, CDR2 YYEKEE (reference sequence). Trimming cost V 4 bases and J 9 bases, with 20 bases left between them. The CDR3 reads CASSAPGGQGVEQFF. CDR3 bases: TGTGCCAGCAGCGCACCGGGTGGACAAGGGGTTGAGCAGTTCTTC.

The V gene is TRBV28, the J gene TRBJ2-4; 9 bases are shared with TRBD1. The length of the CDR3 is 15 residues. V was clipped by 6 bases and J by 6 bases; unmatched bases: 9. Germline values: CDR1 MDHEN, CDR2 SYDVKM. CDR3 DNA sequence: TGTGCCAGCAGAAGGACAGGGGCGAGTGGAAACATTCAGTACTTC. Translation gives CASRRTGASGNIQYF.

The CDR3 coding sequence is TGTGCCAGCAGCTTGTTCACAGGGTCTCCCGGCTACACCTTC. Its protein product is CASSLFTGSPGYTF. The chain carries TRBV5-4 and TRBJ1-2, with D tentatively TRBD1 (6 bases). This CDR3 region has 14 residues. Germline loops: CDR1 SGHNT, CDR2 YYREEE (reference sequence). V lost 1 base and J 8 bases, leaving 15 bases between the germline ends.

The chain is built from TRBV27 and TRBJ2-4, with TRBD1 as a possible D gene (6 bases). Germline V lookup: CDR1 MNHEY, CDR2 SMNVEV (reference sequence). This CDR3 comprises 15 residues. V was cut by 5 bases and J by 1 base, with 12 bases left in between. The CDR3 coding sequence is TGTGCCAGCAGTCCTAGGACAGCGGCCAAAAACATTCAGTACTTC. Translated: CASSPRTAAKNIQYF.

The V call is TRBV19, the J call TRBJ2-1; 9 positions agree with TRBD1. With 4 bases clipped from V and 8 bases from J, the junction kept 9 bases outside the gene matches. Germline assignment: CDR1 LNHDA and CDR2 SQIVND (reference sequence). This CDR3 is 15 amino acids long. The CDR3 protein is CASSTSGTGIHEQFF. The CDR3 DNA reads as TGTGCCAGTAGTACCTCCGGGACAGGGATACATGAGCAGTTCTTC.

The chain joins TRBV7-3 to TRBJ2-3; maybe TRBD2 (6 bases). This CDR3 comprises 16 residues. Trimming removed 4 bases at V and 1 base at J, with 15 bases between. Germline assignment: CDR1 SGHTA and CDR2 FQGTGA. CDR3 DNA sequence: TGTGCCAGCAGCTCGGGACTCGCCCGAGGCACAGATACGCAGTATTTT. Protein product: CASSSGLARGTDTQYF.

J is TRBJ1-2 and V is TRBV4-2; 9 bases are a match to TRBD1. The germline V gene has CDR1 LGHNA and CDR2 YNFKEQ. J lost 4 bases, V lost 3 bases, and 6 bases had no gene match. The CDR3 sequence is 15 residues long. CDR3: CASSQETGGFYGYTF. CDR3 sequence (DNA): TGTGCCAGCAGCCAGGAGACAGGGGGGTTCTATGGCTACACCTTC.

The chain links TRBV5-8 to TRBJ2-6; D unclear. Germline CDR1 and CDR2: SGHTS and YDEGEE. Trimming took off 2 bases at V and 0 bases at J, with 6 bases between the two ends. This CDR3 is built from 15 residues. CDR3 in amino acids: CASSFYSSGANVLTF. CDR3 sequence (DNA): TGTGCCAGCAGCTTCTATAGCTCTGGGGCCAACGTCCTGACTTTC.

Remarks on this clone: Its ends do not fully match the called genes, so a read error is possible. CDR3 sequence reads: CASSASPDRSAVGYPF. CDR3 nucleotide sequence: TGTGCCAGCAGCGCCTCGCCGGACAGGTCCGCGGTGGGCTACCCCTTC. This chain links TRBV9 with TRBJ1-2; 7 positions agree with TRBD1. CDR3 length: 16 residues. Per germline, CDR1 SGDLS and CDR2 YYNGEE.

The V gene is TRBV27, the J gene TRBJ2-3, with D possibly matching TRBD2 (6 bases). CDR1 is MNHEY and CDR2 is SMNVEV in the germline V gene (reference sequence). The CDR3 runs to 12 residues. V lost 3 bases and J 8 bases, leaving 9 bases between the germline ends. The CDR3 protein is CASSLGGGTQYF. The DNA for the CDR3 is TGTGCCAGCAGTTTGGGGGGAGGTACGCAGTATTTT.

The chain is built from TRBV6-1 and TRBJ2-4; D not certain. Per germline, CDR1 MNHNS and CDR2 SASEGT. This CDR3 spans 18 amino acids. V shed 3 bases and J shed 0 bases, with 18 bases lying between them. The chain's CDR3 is CASSDQLYPSLAKNIQYF. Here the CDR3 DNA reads TGTGCCAGCAGTGACCAACTATACCCCTCTCTAGCCAAAAACATTCAGTACTTC.

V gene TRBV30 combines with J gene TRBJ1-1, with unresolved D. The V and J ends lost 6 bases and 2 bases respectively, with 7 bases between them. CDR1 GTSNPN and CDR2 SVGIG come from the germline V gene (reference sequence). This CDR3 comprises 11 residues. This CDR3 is CACQENTEAFF. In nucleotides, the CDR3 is TGTGCCTGTCAGGAAAACACTGAAGCTTTCTTT. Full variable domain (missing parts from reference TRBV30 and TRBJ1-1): SQTIHQWPATLVQPVGSPLSLECTVEGTSNPNLYWYRQAAGRGLQLLFYSVGIGQISSEVPQNLSASRPQDRQFILSSKKLLLSDSGFYLCACQENTEAFFGQGTRLTVV.

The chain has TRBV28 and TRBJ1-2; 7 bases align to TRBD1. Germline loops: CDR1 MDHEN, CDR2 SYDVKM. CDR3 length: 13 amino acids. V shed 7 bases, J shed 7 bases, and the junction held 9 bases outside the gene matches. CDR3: CASTVPQGGGYTF. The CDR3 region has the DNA TGTGCCAGCACCGTGCCCCAGGGGGGTGGCTACACCTTC.

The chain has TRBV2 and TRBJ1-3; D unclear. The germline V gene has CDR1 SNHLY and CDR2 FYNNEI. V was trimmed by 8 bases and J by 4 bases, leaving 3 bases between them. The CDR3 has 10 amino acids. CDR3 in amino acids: CASSGNTIYF. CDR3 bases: TGTGCCAGCTCGGGAAACACCATATATTTT. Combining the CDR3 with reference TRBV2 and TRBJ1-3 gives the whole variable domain EPEVTQTPSHQVTQMGQEVILRCVPISNHLYFYWYRQILGQKVEFLVSFYNNEISEKSEIFDDQFSVERPDGSNFTLKIRSTKLEDSAMYFCASSGNTIYFGEGSWLTVV.

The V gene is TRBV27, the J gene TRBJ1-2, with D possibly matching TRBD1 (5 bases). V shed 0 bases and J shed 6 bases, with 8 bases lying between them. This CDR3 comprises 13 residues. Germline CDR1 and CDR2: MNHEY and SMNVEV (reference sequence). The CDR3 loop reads CASSLSGANGYTF. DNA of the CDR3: TGTGCCAGCAGTTTATCAGGGGCCAATGGCTACACCTTC.

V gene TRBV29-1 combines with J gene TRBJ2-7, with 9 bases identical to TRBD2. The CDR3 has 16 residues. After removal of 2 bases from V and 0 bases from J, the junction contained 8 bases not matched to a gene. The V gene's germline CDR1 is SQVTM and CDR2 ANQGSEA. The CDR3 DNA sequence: TGCAGCGTTGAACTGAAGAGTAGCGGGGGCTCCTACGAGCAGTACTTC. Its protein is CSVELKSSGGSYEQYF.

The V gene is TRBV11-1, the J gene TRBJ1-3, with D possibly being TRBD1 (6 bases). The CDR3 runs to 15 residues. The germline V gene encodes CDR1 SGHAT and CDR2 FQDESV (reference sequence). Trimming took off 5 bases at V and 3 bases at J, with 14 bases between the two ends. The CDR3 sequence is CASSPQQGYGNTIYF. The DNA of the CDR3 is TGTGCCAGCAGCCCACAGCAGGGGTATGGAAACACCATATATTTT.

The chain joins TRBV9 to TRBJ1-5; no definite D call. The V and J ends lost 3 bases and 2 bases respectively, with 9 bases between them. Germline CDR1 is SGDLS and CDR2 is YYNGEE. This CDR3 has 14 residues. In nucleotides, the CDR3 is TGTGCCAGCAGCGCGGAGGGTGGCAATCAGCCCCAGCATTTT. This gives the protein CASSAEGGNQPQHF.

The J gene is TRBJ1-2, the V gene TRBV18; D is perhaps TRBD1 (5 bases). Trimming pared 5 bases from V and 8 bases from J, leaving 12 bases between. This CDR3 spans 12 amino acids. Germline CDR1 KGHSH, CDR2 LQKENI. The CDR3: CASSLRQTGYTF. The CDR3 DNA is TGTGCCAGCTCATTAAGACAGACCGGCTACACCTTC.

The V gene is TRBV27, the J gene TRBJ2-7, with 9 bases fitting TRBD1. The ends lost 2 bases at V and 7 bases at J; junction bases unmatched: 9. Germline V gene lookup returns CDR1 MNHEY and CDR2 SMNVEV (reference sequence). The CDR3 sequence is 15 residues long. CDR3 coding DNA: TGTGCCAGCAGTTTAGGAGGGACAGGGCATCGGGAGCAGTACTTC. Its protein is CASSLGGTGHREQYF.

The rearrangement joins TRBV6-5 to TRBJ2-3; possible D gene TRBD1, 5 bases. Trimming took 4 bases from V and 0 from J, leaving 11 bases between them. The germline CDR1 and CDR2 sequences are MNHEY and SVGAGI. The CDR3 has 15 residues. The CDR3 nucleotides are TGTGCCAGCAGTTTCGGACAAGGGAGCACAGATACGCAGTATTTT. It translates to CASSFGQGSTDTQYF.

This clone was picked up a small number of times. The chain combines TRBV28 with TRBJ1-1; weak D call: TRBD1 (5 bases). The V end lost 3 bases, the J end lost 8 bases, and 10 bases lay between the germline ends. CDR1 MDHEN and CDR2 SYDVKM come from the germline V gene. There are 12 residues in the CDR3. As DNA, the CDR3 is TGTGCCAGCAGTTTCGACAGCCCAGAAGCTTTCTTT. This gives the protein CASSFDSPEAFF.